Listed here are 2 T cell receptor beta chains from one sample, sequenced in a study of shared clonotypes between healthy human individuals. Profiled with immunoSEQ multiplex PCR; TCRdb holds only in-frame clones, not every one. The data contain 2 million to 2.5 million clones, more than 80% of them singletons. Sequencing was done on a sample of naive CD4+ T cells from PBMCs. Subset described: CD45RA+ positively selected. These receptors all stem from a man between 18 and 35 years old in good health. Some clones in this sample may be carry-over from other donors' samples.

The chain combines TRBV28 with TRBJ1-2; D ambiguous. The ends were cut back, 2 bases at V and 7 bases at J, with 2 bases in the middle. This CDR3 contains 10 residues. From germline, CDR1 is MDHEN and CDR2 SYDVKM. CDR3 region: CASSLGGYTF. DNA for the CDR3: TGTGCCAGCAGTTTAGGTGGCTACACCTTC.

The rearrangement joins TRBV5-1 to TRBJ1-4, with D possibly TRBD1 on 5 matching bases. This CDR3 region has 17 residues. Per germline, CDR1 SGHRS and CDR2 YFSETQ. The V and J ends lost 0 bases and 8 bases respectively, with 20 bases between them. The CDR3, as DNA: TGCGCCAGCAGCTTGGCCTCGATTGGGGCAGCTTCAGAAAAACTGTTTTTT. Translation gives CASSLASIGAASEKLFF.